This TCR beta chain was obtained from a study of blood T cell repertoires in COVID-19. About the study: The samples span acute and convalescent COVID-19 from the United States, Italy and Spain. Sample material is recorded as cDNA or gDNA derived from T cells, B-cell-depleted T cells, or PBMCs.

V was pared by 8 bases and J by 4 bases, with 11 bases between. The CDR3 contains 13 residues. Germline-derived CDR1 and CDR2 are SNHLY and FYNNEI. How the authors handled the data: Estimation of nucleated cell counts relied on the amplification of reference gene primers. Clones were read by immunoSEQ multiplex PCR, and TCRdb kept only the in-frame ones, dropping some. From that table come the V and J calls and clone size; the DNA was used to work out D and trimming. The data show some 190,000 clones, 70% to 90% seen once. This clonotype originated in an elderly woman with acute or convalescent COVID-19. Sequencing input: peripheral blood. This chain connects TRBV2 to TRBJ2-2; D possibly corresponds to TRBD1 (5 bases). The DNA of the CDR3 is TGTGCCAGCTTAGGGGAAGGCACCGGGGAGCTGTTTTTT. This sequence encodes CASLGEGTGELFF.